Given below is one T cell receptor (beta chain) in context. What it binds is not known. The sample is drawn from a study of a mutant IDH1 vaccine in newly diagnosed glioma. V was trimmed by 4 bases and J by 4 bases, leaving 13 bases between them. Germline V gene data show CDR1 as LNHDA and CDR2 as SQIVND (reference sequence). The CDR3 is 15 residues long. The sample's time point: week 5, during vaccination. Each vaccine dose was 300 ug of mutant IDH1 20-mer peptide, with topical imiquimod. Some clones are missing from TCRdb's copy, which holds only in-frame ones; the method was immunoSEQ multiplex PCR. The sample has almost 30,000 clones, around 90% seen once.

The clonotype comes from a middle-aged woman with glioma. Some clones in this sample may be carry-over from other donors' samples. This rearrangement joins TRBV19 to TRBJ2-2; TRBD1 is a possible D gene (5 bases). The sequenced sample was peripheral blood mononuclear cells (PBMCs), obtained from a glioma patient whose treatment included an IDH1 peptide vaccine. The DNA for the CDR3 is TGTGCCAGTAGTAGGAGACAGTCAACCACCGGGGAGCTGTTTTTT. Translation gives CASSRRQSTTGELFF.